The clone carrying this T cell receptor (beta chain) came up once. Donors each provided ten milliliters of peripheral blood. This entry comes from a study of blood T cells in healthy people across ages. The germline V gene has CDR1 LGHNA and CDR2 YNFKEQ. The CDR3 contains 15 residues. Through a sample-barcoded 5' primer and a J-beta primer mix, a second PCR was run for roughly 6 to 11 cycles. MiXCR, applied by TCRdb to the 5' RACE reads, yields one record per CDR3 protein. The data hold 1.5 million to 2 million distinct CDR3 sequences, with roughly 28% observed a single time. The receptor was derived from a woman aged 30 to 39 in good health. The V gene is TRBV4-2, the J gene TRBJ2-5; tentative D call: TRBD1 (5 bases). Near its end, the DNA agrees better with TRBJ2-7, so the J call may be wrong. The sample comprised blood. The DNA for the CDR3 is TGTGCCAGCAGCCAAGCCTCGCAGGGCCCCTACGAGCAGTACTTC. Encoded protein: CASSQASQGPYEQYF.